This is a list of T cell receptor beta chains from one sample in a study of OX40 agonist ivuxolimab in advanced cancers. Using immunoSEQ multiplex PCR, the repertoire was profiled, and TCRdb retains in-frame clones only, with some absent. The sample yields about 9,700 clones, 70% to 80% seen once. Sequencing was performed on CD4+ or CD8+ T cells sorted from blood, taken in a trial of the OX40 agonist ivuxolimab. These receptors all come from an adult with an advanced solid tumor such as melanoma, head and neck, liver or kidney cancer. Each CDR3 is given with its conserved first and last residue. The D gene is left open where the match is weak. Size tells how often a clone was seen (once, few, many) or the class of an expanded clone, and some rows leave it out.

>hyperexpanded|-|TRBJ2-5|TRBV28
CASKPRQVQETQYF
TGTGCCAGCAAACCTAGGCAGGTGCAAGAGACCCAGTACTTC
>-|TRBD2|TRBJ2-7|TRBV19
CASSASGRALGYEQYF
TGTGCCAGTAGTGCAAGCGGGAGGGCCCTCGGTTACGAGCAGTACTTC
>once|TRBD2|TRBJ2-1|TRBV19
CASSATSGGPQGNEQFF
TGTGCCAGTAGTGCGACTAGCGGGGGGCCCCAGGGCAATGAGCAGTTCTTC
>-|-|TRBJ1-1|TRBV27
CASRPEGESEAFF
TGTGCCAGCAGGCCCGAGGGCGAATCTGAAGCTTTCTTT
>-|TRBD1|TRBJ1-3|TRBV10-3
CAIRTGDEGNTIYF
TGTGCCATCAGGACAGGGGACGAAGGAAACACCATATATTTT
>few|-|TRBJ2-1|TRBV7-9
CASSFQLLGNEQFF
TGTGCCAGCAGTTTCCAACTCCTAGGGAATGAGCAGTTCTTC
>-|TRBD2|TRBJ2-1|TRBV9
CASSVAGTSGYNEQFF
TGTGCCAGCAGCGTTGCCGGGACTAGCGGTTACAATGAGCAGTTCTTC
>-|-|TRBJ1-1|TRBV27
CASSFAHSEAFF
TGTGCCAGCAGTTTTGCCCACAGTGAAGCTTTCTTT
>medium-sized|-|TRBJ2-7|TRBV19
CASSWTAPSYEQYF
TGTGCCAGTAGTTGGACAGCACCATCCTACGAGCAGTACTTC
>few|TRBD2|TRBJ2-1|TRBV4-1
CASSLLAGSSSYNEQFF
TGCGCCAGCAGCCTATTAGCGGGGTCGAGCTCCTACAATGAGCAGTTCTTC
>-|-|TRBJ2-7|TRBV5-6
CASSWEGQDYEQYF
TGTGCCAGCAGCTGGGAGGGACAAGACTACGAGCAGTACTTC
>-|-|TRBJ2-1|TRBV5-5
CASSALGSSYNEQFF
TGTGCCAGCAGCGCACTAGGGAGCTCCTACAATGAGCAGTTCTTC
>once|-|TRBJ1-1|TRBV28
CASSPHGPSYSDTEAFF
TGTGCCAGCAGTCCCCACGGACCTTCTTATAGTGACACTGAAGCTTTCTTT
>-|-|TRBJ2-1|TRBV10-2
CASSGSTGVAVLYNEQFF
TGCGCCAGCAGTGGGTCCACCGGGGTAGCGGTACTCTACAATGAGCAGTTCTTC
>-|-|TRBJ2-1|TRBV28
CASTLVVGLLNEQFF
TGTGCCAGCACCTTAGTGGTGGGACTCCTCAATGAGCAGTTCTTC
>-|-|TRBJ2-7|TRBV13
CASSFGGGQREQYF
TGTGCCAGCAGTTTTGGAGGGGGGCAGAGGGAGCAGTACTTC
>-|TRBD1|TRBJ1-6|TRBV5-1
CASNLGQGGSPLHF
TGCGCCAGCAACCTCGGACAGGGGGGCTCACCCCTCCACTTT
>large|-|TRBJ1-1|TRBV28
CASSFIGVNTEAFF
TGTGCCAGCAGTTTTATAGGAGTGAACACTGAAGCTTTCTTT
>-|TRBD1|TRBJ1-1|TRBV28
CASSPYRDSAEAFF
TGTGCCAGCAGTCCTTACCGGGACAGTGCTGAAGCTTTCTTT
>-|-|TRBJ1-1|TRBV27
CATRLDILNTEAFF
TGTGCCACGAGGCTAGATATCCTGAACACTGAAGCTTTCTTT
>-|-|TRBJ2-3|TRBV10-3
CAISGLADSADTQYF
TGTGCCATCAGTGGATTAGCGGATTCGGCAGATACGCAGTATTTT
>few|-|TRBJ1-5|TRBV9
CASSRGASNQPQHF
TGTGCCAGCAGCAGGGGGGCCTCCAATCAGCCCCAGCATTTT
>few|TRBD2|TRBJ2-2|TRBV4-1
CASSQGSIAGSGELFF
TGCGCCAGCAGCCAAGGGTCGATAGCGGGATCCGGGGAGCTGTTTTTT
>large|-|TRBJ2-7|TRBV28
CASSPLPAYEQYF
TGTGCCAGCAGTCCTTTGCCAGCCTACGAGCAGTACTTC
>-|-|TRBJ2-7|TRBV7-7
CASSPTDRFYEQYF
TGTGCTAGCAGCCCCACGGACAGATTCTACGAGCAGTACTTC
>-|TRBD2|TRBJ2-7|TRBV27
CASSLERGAYEQYF
TGTGCCAGCAGTCTCGAGCGGGGGGCCTACGAGCAGTACTTC
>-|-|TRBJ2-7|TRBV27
CASSLSTGQYYEQYF
TGTGCCAGCAGTTTATCGACAGGCCAGTACTACGAGCAGTACTTC
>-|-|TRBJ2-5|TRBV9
CASSVAPAGASQETQYF
TGTGCCAGCAGCGTAGCTCCCGCAGGGGCCTCGCAAGAGACCCAGTACTTC
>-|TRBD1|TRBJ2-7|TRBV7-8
CASSFGTGSSDEQYF
TGTGCCAGCAGCTTTGGGACAGGGTCCTCCGACGAGCAGTACTTC
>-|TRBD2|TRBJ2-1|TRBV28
CASSWTSSYNEQFF
TGTGCCAGCAGTTGGACTAGCAGCTACAATGAGCAGTTCTTC
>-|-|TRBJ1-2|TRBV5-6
CASSQGTARFGYTF
TGTGCCAGCAGCCAGGGGACCGCCAGGTTTGGCTACACCTTC
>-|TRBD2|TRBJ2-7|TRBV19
CASSYRGSQNEQYF
TGTGCCAGTAGTTATCGCGGGAGCCAAAACGAGCAGTACTTC
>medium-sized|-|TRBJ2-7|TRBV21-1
CASSKASPYEQYF
TGTGCCAGCAGCAAAGCTAGCCCCTACGAGCAGTACTTC
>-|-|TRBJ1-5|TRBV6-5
CASSYSSGNQPQHF
TGTGCCAGCAGTTACTCTTCAGGGAATCAGCCCCAGCATTTT
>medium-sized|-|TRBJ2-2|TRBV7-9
CASSSAVRGTGELFF
TGTGCCAGCAGCTCGGCGGTACGGGGCACCGGGGAGCTGTTTTTT
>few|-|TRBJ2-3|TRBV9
CASSVDLEEQYF
TGTGCCAGCAGCGTAGACCTGGAGGAGCAGTATTTT
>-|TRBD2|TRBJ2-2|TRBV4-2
CASSQSSGLAGGRGTGELFF
TGTGCCAGCAGCCAATCTTCGGGACTAGCGGGAGGGCGAGGCACCGGGGAGCTGTTTTTT
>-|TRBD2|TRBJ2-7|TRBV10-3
CAISESGGTGTSGSYEQYF
TGTGCCATCAGTGAGTCGGGGGGGACCGGGACTAGCGGCTCCTACGAGCAGTACTTC
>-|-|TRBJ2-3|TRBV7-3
CASSLMGDPTDTQYF
TGTGCCAGCAGCTTAATGGGAGACCCCACAGATACGCAGTATTTT
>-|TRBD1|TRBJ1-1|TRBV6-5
CASRQGVGTEAFF
TGTGCCAGCAGACAGGGGGTGGGCACTGAAGCTTTCTTT
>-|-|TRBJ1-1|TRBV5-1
CASSLGPDTEAFF
TGCGCCAGCAGCTTGGGACCAGACACTGAAGCTTTCTTT
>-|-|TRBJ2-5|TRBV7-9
CASSLVGGGQTQYF
TGTGCCAGCAGCTTAGTGGGAGGGGGGCAGACCCAGTACTTC
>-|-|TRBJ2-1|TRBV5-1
CASTPWRERSYNEQFF
TGCGCCAGCACCCCCTGGAGGGAGCGGTCCTACAATGAGCAGTTCTTC
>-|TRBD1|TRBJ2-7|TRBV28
CASSLPGQGRGEQYF
TGTGCCAGCAGTCTGCCGGGACAGGGAAGAGGGGAGCAGTACTTC
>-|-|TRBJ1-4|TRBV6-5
CASSYSPTQKEKLFF
TGTGCCAGCAGTTACTCGCCGACACAAAAAGAAAAACTGTTTTTT
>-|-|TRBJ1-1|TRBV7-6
CASSLSPYRDTEAFF
TGTGCCAGCAGCCTTAGTCCCTACAGGGACACTGAAGCTTTCTTT
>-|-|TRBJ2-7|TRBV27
CASSFGLGYEQYF
TGTGCCAGCAGTTTCGGGCTAGGCTACGAGCAGTACTTC
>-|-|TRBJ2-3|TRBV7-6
CASSDTSSTQYF
TGTGCCAGCAGCGATACTAGTAGCACGCAGTATTTT
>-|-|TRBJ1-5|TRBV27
CASSVDGIQPQHF
TGTGCCAGCAGTGTGGATGGTATACAGCCCCAGCATTTT